One and the same sample provided the 23 T cell receptor beta chains below, sequenced in a study of metastatic and nonmetastatic thyroid tumors. TCRdb ran MiXCR on the PCR reads. Of 55,000 or so clones listed, approximately 17% are singletons. Not a single patient had been given any form of treatment at any point before undergoing thyroid surgery. The sample was blood. The receptors were sampled from a female donor with papillary thyroid cancer or a benign thyroid nodule (not recorded which). Some clones in this sample may be carry-over from other donors' samples.

This clone came up many times. The V gene is TRBV28, the J gene TRBJ1-5; D gene uncertain. From germline, CDR1 is MDHEN and CDR2 SYDVKM. V gave up 3 bases and J gave up 5 bases, with 8 bases separating them. The CDR3 is 13 amino acids. The CDR3 DNA sequence: TGTGCCAGCAGTTTGGCCCTCTATCAGCCCCAGCATTTT. Protein product: CASSLALYQPQHF.

The gene calls are TRBV19 and TRBJ2-7; 8 bases match TRBD2. The junction had 10 bases not matched to a gene; V was cut back by 8 bases and J by 10 bases. CDR1 and CDR2 from the germline V gene are LNHDA and SQIVND (reference sequence). The CDR3 length is 12 residues. In DNA, the CDR3 is TGTGCCAGTGCGGGGGGCGCCCACGGTCAGTACTTC. Translated: CASAGGAHGQYF.

This clone was seen ten or more times. The rearrangement links TRBV30 to TRBJ2-1; a possible D gene is TRBD1 (6 bases). The CDR3 runs 14 residues. Looked up from germline, CDR1 is GTSNPN and CDR2 is SVGIG (reference sequence). The V and J ends lost 3 bases and 4 bases respectively, with 13 bases between them. The CDR3 coding sequence is TGTGCCTGGAGATGGTCAGGGGAATACAATGAGCAGTTCTTC. Encoded protein: CAWRWSGEYNEQFF.

The chain links TRBV25-1 to TRBJ2-3, with 7 positions matching TRBD2. The CDR3 spans 17 residues. From germline, CDR1 is MGHDK and CDR2 SYGVNS. The J segment lost 5 bases and the V segment lost 4 bases, leaving 15 bases of the junction unmatched. The CDR3 here is CASSVSGTIGRKDTQYF. The CDR3 coding sequence is TGTGCCAGCAGTGTCTCGGGGACTATCGGTAGGAAAGATACGCAGTATTTT.

This clone was detected many times. Possible read error: a much larger clone is one base away. This specimen includes other DNA sequences encoding the same CDR3. The rearrangement links TRBV20-1 to TRBJ2-7; D not certain. This CDR3 has 11 amino acids. Germline CDR1 DFQATT, CDR2 SNEGSKA (reference sequence). V was cut by 7 bases and J by 5 bases, with 12 bases left in between. DNA of the CDR3: TGCAGTGTTAGTCCCGGCGACGAGCAGTACTTC. Translated, it gives CSVSPGDEQYF.

CDR3 nucleotide sequence: TGTGCCAGCAGCCTCGGACAGATGAACACTGAAGCTTTCTTT. Its protein is CASSLGQMNTEAFF. The rearrangement uses TRBV7-8 and TRBJ1-1; D is possibly TRBD1 (6 bases). The germline V and J ends were trimmed by 5 bases and 0 bases, with 10 bases remaining between them. Per the germline V gene, CDR1 is SGHVS and CDR2 is FQNEAQ. The CDR3 totals 14 residues.

This clone was picked up many times. CDR3 sequence reads: CAWRGPPTSGSVKYIQYF. The CDR3 DNA reads TGTGCCTGGAGGGGGCCCCCGACTAGCGGGAGCGTAAAGTACATTCAGTACTTC. The chain is built from TRBV30 and TRBJ2-4; 12 nucleotides agree with TRBD2. V trimming: 3 bases; J trimming: 8 bases; junction bases outside the gene matches: 17. In germline, CDR1 is GTSNPN, CDR2 SVGIG (reference sequence). The CDR3 contains 18 residues.

This clone was counted ten times or more. The chain links TRBV28 to TRBJ1-5; tentative D call: TRBD1 (6 bases). CDR3 length: 15 residues. V was shortened by 11 bases and J by 4 bases, with 21 bases between the two germline ends. Germline CDR1 is MDHEN and CDR2 is SYDVKM. The CDR3 sequence is CARSNGQGPNQPQHF. DNA for the CDR3: TGTGCCCGGTCCAACGGTCAGGGGCCAAATCAGCCCCAGCATTTT. Together with reference TRBV28 and TRBJ1-5, the CDR3 gives the full variable domain: DVKVTQSSRYLVKRTGEKVFLECVQDMDHENMFWYRQDPGLGLRLIYFSYDVKMKEKGDIPEGYSVSREKKERFSLILESASTNQTSMYLCARSNGQGPNQPQHFGDGTRLSIL.

This clone was seen many times. The rearrangement links TRBV9 to TRBJ1-1; D is unclear. Germline V lookup: CDR1 SGDLS, CDR2 YYNGEE. V lost 5 bases and J 0 bases, leaving 8 bases between the germline ends. This CDR3 comprises 13 residues. CDR3 region: CASSQTMNTEAFF. CDR3 nucleotides: TGTGCCAGCAGTCAAACGATGAACACTGAAGCTTTCTTT.

This clone occurred many times. Additional DNA sequences in this sample encode the identical CDR3. The chain is built from TRBV20-1 and TRBJ2-7, with 7 bases identical to TRBD2. With 6 bases clipped from V and 2 bases from J, the junction kept 7 bases outside the gene matches. This CDR3 has 13 residues. Germline V gene data show CDR1 as DFQATT and CDR2 as SNEGSKA (reference sequence). CDR3: CSASGRGAYEQYF. The DNA of the CDR3 is TGCAGTGCGAGCGGACGGGGGGCCTACGAGCAGTACTTC.

The J gene is TRBJ2-7, the V gene TRBV12-3 or TRBV12-4; 7 bases line up with TRBD1. The CDR3 spans 13 residues. J gave up 5 bases and V 6 bases, and 7 bases lay outside the gene matches. CDR3 nucleotides: TGTGCCAGCAGAAACAGGGGCGTGGACGAGCAGTACTTC. Residues: CASRNRGVDEQYF.

J is TRBJ2-1 and V is TRBV28, with TRBD2 identical over 7 bases. Germline-derived CDR1 and CDR2 are MDHEN and SYDVKM. This CDR3 region has 16 residues. Losses at the gene ends were 5 bases for V and 0 bases for J; bases not matched to a gene: 7. The DNA for the CDR3 is TGTGCCAGCAGTGTTAGCGGGCCCAGCTCCTACAATGAGCAGTTCTTC. Amino acids: CASSVSGPSSYNEQFF.

The rearrangement links TRBV7-9 to TRBJ2-7, with D possibly being TRBD1 (6 bases). Trimming stripped 5 bases from V and 7 bases from J, with 18 bases between. Germline V gene lookup returns CDR1 SEHNR and CDR2 FQNEAQ (reference sequence). There are 14 residues in the CDR3. CDR3 sequence reads: CASSRVTGSWEQYF. CDR3 bases: TGTGCCAGCAGCCGCGTGACAGGTAGCTGGGAGCAGTACTTC.

This clone was seen a handful of times. A read error is possible here, since a much larger clone lies one base away. The chain is built from TRBV5-4 and TRBJ2-3; D not certain. Per the germline V gene, CDR1 is SGHNT and CDR2 is YYREEE (reference sequence). V lost 0 bases, J lost 5 bases, and 10 bases lay in between. This CDR3 comprises 14 residues. The CDR3 sequence is CASSLGVRIDTQYF. The CDR3 DNA sequence: TGTGCCAGCAGCTTGGGCGTGAGGATAGATACGCAGTATTTT.

The V and J genes are TRBV6-5 and TRBJ2-7; D gene ambiguous. The V end lost 2 bases, the J end lost 0 bases, and 11 bases lay between the germline ends. Germline CDR1 MNHEY, CDR2 SVGAGI. This CDR3 contains 15 residues. The CDR3 spells CASSYGGLLSYEQYF. CDR3 in DNA: TGTGCCAGCAGTTACGGTGGTCTCCTCTCCTACGAGCAGTACTTC.

The sample holds many counts of this clone. The chain couples TRBV2 to TRBJ1-4; 9 nucleotides match TRBD1. The CDR3 runs 13 residues. V trimming: 10 bases; J trimming: 8 bases; junction bases outside the gene matches: 8. CDR1 and CDR2 from the germline V gene are SNHLY and FYNNEI. CDR3 in DNA: TGTGCCACCGGACAGGGGCTGGGGGAAAAACTGTTTTTT. It yields the protein CATGQGLGEKLFF.

As to this clone: This clone may be a read error of a much larger clone one base away. Other DNA variants within this sample encode the same CDR3. The V and J genes are TRBV7-9 and TRBJ2-5; D is possibly TRBD2 (5 bases). This CDR3 region has 15 residues. Trimming shortened V by 2 bases and J by 5 bases, and 15 bases separated the two germline ends. CDR1 is SEHNR and CDR2 is FQNEAQ in the germline V gene (reference sequence). The CDR3 sequence is CASSLIGGVGETQYF. The DNA for the CDR3 is TGTGCCAGCAGCTTAATCGGAGGTGTCGGGGAGACCCAGTACTTC. Combining the CDR3 with reference TRBV7-9 and TRBJ2-5 gives the whole variable domain DTGVSQNPRHKITKRGQNVTFRCDPISEHNRLYWYRQTLGQGPEFLTYFQNEAQLEKSRLLSDRFSAERPKGSFSTLEIQRTEQGDSAMYLCASSLIGGVGETQYFGPGTRLLVL.

At least ten counts were recorded for this clone. V usage is TRBV27 and J usage is TRBJ1-1; D perhaps matches TRBD1 (6 bases). This CDR3 is built from 13 residues. In germline, CDR1 is MNHEY, CDR2 SMNVEV (reference sequence). Trimming pared 5 bases from V and 3 bases from J, leaving 10 bases between. The CDR3 region is CASSRPGDTEAFF. The CDR3 DNA reads as TGTGCCAGCAGTAGACCAGGGGACACTGAAGCTTTCTTT.

V is TRBV9 and J is TRBJ1-2; D remains unclear. The germline CDR1 and CDR2 sequences are SGDLS and YYNGEE. V was clipped by 0 bases and J by 4 bases, with 16 bases between them. The CDR3 is 16 amino acids. The CDR3 nucleotides are TGTGCCAGCAGCGTAGCTCGAGACCAAGGAACCTATGGCTACACCTTC. It yields the protein CASSVARDQGTYGYTF.

The V and J genes are TRBV27 and TRBJ2-1; the D gene is possibly TRBD1 (6 bases). From germline, CDR1 is MNHEY and CDR2 SMNVEV (reference sequence). The CDR3 extends over 16 amino acids. Trimming removed 7 bases from V and 6 bases from J, with 22 bases in between. In DNA form, the CDR3 reads TGTGCCAGCATTTCGAACCTGGACAGTTGGATCAATGAGCAGTTCTTC. Its protein product is CASISNLDSWINEQFF.

This clone was detected many times. V usage is TRBV19 and J usage is TRBJ2-1; 7 bases are shared with TRBD2. This CDR3 region has 13 residues. Germline assignment: CDR1 LNHDA and CDR2 SQIVND (reference sequence). Germline trimming cut 6 bases from V and 2 bases from J; bases unmatched to any gene: 1. CDR3 nucleotide sequence: TGTGCCAGTAGCCGGGGGGCCTACAATGAGCAGTTCTTC. This gives the protein CASSRGAYNEQFF.

This clone has only one observation. The genes are TRBV4-1 and TRBJ2-7, with no clear D. The CDR3 covers 15 residues. Germline V gene sequence: CDR1 MGHRA, CDR2 YSYEKL. V gave up 1 base and J gave up 3 bases, with 13 bases separating them. The CDR3 loop is CASSQGYSLNYEQYF. The CDR3 DNA reads TGCGCCAGCAGCCAAGGGTACTCATTAAACTACGAGCAGTACTTC.

The chain employs TRBV6-1 and TRBJ2-7; D not certain. Germline V gene lookup returns CDR1 MNHNS and CDR2 SASEGT. V was clipped by 7 bases and J by 3 bases, with 13 bases between them. The CDR3 length is 13 residues. This CDR3 reads CASTNRYNYEQYF. The DNA of the CDR3 is TGTGCCAGCACTAACCGGTACAACTACGAGCAGTACTTC.